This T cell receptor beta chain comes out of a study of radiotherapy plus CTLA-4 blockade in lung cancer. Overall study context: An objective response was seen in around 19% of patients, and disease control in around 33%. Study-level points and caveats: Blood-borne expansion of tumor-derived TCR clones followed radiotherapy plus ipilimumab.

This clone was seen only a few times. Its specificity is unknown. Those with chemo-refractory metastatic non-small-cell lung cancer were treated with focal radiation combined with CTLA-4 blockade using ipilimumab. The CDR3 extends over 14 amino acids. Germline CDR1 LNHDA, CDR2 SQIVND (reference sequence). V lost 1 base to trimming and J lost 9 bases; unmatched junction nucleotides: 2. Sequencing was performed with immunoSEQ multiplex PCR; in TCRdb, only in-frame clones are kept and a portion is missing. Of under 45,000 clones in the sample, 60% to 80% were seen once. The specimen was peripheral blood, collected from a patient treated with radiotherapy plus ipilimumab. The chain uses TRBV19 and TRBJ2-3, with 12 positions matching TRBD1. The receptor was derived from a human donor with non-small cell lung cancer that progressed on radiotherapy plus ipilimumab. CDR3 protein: CASSIVGTGGTQYF. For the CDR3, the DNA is TGTGCCAGTAGTATAGTAGGGACAGGGGGCACGCAGTATTTT.